A selection of T cell receptor beta chains follows, all from one sample in a study of shared clonotypes between healthy human individuals. Produced via immunoSEQ multiplex PCR; TCRdb's table is partial and in-frame only. The repertoire holds approximately 2.5 million clones, over 85% seen once, with around 0.15% in the top ten. Sequencing was carried out using naive CD4+ T cells sorted from blood. These receptors originate from a man aged 18-30 years in good health. The conserved cysteine and the conserved F or W are not part of the CDR3 here.

j_gene: TRBJ1-1; v_gene: TRBV7-9; CDR3aa: ASSWTGVGTEAF
j_gene: TRBJ2-3; v_gene: TRBV5-1; CDR3aa: ASSDQGKATDTQY
j_gene: TRBJ1-1; v_gene: TRBV5-1; CDR3aa: ASSTRAAVPQDTEAF
j_gene: TRBJ2-7; v_gene: TRBV19; CDR3aa: ASSFGLAGSYEQY
j_gene: TRBJ2-7; v_gene: TRBV29-1; CDR3aa: SVSNGDRINYEQY
j_gene: TRBJ2-4; v_gene: TRBV29-1; CDR3aa: SAVGDFVAKNIQY
j_gene: TRBJ1-2; v_gene: TRBV5-8; CDR3aa: ASSLEANYGYT
j_gene: TRBJ1-1; v_gene: TRBV5-1; CDR3aa: ASLHEGGTEAF
j_gene: TRBJ2-5; v_gene: TRBV7-3; CDR3aa: ASSRGGQETQY
j_gene: TRBJ1-1; v_gene: TRBV5-6; CDR3aa: ASSPNPAGGWAEAF
j_gene: TRBJ2-2; v_gene: TRBV2; CDR3aa: ASSVDRGYPGELF
j_gene: TRBJ2-4; v_gene: TRBV4-3; CDR3aa: ASSQEGQGQNIQY
j_gene: TRBJ2-1; v_gene: TRBV6-5; CDR3aa: ASSPTLDRNEQF
j_gene: TRBJ1-4; v_gene: TRBV4-3; CDR3aa: ASSQERGFAEKLF
j_gene: TRBJ1-1; v_gene: TRBV4-1; CDR3aa: ASSQDPQGWNRNTEAF
j_gene: TRBJ1-4; v_gene: TRBV29-1; CDR3aa: SVRDGNEKLF
j_gene: TRBJ1-5; v_gene: TRBV10-3; CDR3aa: AISDGQNNQPQH
j_gene: TRBJ2-7; v_gene: TRBV28; CDR3aa: ASRDRGLYEQY
j_gene: TRBJ1-4; v_gene: TRBV29-1; CDR3aa: SGARVRGEKLF
j_gene: TRBJ2-7; v_gene: TRBV28; CDR3aa: ASSLVEGTVYEQY
j_gene: TRBJ2-1; v_gene: TRBV6-7; CDR3aa: ASSYPVGGRECNEQF
j_gene: TRBJ2-1; v_gene: TRBV7-2; CDR3aa: ASSLALPSEQF
j_gene: TRBJ1-5; v_gene: TRBV4-3; CDR3aa: ASSQDGGISQPQH
j_gene: TRBJ1-5; v_gene: TRBV27; CDR3aa: ASSPGTGTNQPQH
j_gene: TRBJ2-5; v_gene: TRBV5-1; CDR3aa: ASSPDGLQETQY
j_gene: TRBJ1-2; v_gene: TRBV28; CDR3aa: ASTFARDYDGYT
j_gene: TRBJ2-1; v_gene: TRBV7-2; CDR3aa: ASSAGLAGGEQF
j_gene: TRBJ2-1; v_gene: TRBV7-2; CDR3aa: ASSLVGTGGESYNEQF
j_gene: TRBJ1-6; v_gene: TRBV19; CDR3aa: ASQYPGTANSPLH
j_gene: TRBJ1-2; v_gene: TRBV19; CDR3aa: ASTPRGDYGYT
j_gene: TRBJ2-2; v_gene: TRBV7-9; CDR3aa: ASSLGSGTNTGELF
j_gene: TRBJ2-2; v_gene: TRBV6-6; CDR3aa: ASSSGTRNTGELF
j_gene: TRBJ2-7; v_gene: TRBV10-3; CDR3aa: AIRTSGAYEQY
j_gene: TRBJ2-7; v_gene: TRBV5-1; CDR3aa: ASSAGTKSSYEQY
j_gene: TRBJ2-5; v_gene: TRBV28; CDR3aa: ASSLFDRSQETQY
j_gene: TRBJ2-1; v_gene: TRBV10-3; CDR3aa: AIDPRGGDNEQF
j_gene: TRBJ2-5; v_gene: TRBV5-4; CDR3aa: ASSLGHKTGQETQY
j_gene: TRBJ1-1; v_gene: TRBV6-5; CDR3aa: ASITQGGTEAF